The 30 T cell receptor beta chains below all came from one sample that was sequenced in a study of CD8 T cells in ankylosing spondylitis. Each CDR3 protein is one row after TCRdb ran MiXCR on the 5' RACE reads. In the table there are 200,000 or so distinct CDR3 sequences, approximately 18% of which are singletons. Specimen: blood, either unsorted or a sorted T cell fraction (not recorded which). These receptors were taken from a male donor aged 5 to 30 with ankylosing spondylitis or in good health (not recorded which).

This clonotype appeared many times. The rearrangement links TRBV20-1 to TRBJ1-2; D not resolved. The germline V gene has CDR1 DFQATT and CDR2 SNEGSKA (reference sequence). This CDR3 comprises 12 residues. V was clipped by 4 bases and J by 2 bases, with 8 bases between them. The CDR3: CSAMAGNYGYTF. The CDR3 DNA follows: TGCAGTGCTATGGCCGGGAACTATGGCTACACCTTC.

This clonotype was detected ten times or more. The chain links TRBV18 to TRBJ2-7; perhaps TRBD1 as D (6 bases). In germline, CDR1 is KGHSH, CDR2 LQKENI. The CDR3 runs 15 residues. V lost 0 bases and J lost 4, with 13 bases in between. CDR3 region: CASSPPSPGVYEQYF. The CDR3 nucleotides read TGTGCCAGCTCACCACCATCGCCAGGGGTGTACGAGCAGTACTTC.

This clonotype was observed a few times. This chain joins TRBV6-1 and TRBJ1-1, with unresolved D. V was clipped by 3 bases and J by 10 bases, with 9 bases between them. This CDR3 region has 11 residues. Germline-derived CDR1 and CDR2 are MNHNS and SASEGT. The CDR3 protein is CASSDVWGAFF. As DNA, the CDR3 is TGTGCCAGCAGTGATGTATGGGGAGCTTTCTTT.

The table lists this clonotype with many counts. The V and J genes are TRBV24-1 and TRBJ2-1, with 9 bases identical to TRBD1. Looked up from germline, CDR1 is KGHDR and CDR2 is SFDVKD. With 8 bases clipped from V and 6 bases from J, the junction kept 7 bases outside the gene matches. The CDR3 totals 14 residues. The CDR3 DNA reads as TGTGCCACCATAACAGGGGGCGGCACCAATGAGCAGTTCTTC. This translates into CATITGGGTNEQFF.

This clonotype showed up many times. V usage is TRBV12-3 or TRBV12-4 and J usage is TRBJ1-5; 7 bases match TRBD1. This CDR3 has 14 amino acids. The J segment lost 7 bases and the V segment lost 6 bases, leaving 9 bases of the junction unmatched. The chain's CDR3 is CASSQYDRAQPQHF. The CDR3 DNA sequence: TGTGCCAGCAGCCAATACGACAGGGCCCAGCCCCAGCATTTT.

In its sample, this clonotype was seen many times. CDR3 DNA sequence: TGTGCCAGCAGCCCGGAGACGGCAGGGGGGTCCGGTACCTTC. Protein sequence: CASSPETAGGSGTF. This chain links TRBV7-2 with TRBJ1-2; 7 nucleotides match TRBD1. The V segment lost 5 bases and the J segment 14 bases; nucleotides outside the gene matches: 17. This CDR3 is 14 amino acids long. CDR1 and CDR2 from the germline V gene are SGHTA and FQGNSA.

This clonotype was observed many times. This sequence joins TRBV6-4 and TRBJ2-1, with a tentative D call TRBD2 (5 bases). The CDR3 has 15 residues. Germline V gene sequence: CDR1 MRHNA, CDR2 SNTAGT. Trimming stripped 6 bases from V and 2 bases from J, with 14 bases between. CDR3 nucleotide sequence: TGTGCCAGCAGCACAGCGGTTAACCCCTACAATGAGCAGTTCTTC. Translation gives CASSTAVNPYNEQFF.

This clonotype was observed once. The CDR3 nucleotides are TGTGCCAGCAGAAGATCCCCCCGGGACTCGAATTCACCCCTCCACTTT. Translated: CASRRSPRDSNSPLHF. The genes are TRBV27 and TRBJ1-6; possible D gene TRBD1, 5 bases. Germline V gene sequence: CDR1 MNHEY, CDR2 SMNVEV (reference sequence). The CDR3 consists of 16 residues. Trimming took off 6 bases at V and 7 bases at J, with 19 bases between the two ends.

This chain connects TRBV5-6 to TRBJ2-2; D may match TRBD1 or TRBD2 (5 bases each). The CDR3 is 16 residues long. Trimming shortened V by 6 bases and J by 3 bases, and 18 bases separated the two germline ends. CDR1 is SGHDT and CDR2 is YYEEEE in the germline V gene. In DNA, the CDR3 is TGTGCCAGCATCCTTATCACGGGGCAAGACACCGGGGAGCTGTTTTTT. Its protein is CASILITGQDTGELFF.

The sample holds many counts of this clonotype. CDR3 protein: CASSLDGMLAANTGELFF. DNA of the CDR3: TGTGCCAGCAGCTTAGATGGTATGCTAGCGGCAAACACCGGGGAGCTGTTTTTT. This rearrangement joins TRBV11-2 to TRBJ2-2; 7 nucleotides agree with TRBD2. The CDR3 sequence is 18 residues long. The germline V gene has CDR1 SGHAT and CDR2 FQNNGV. Trimming at V came to 0 bases and at J to 2 bases, leaving 9 bases not matched to a gene.

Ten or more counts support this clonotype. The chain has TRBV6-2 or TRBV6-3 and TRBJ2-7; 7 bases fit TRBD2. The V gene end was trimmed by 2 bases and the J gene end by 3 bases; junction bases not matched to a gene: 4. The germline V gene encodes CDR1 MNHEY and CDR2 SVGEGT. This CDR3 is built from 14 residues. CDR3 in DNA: TGTGCCAGCAGTTACGTGACTAGCCTCTACGAGCAGTACTTC. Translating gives CASSYVTSLYEQYF.

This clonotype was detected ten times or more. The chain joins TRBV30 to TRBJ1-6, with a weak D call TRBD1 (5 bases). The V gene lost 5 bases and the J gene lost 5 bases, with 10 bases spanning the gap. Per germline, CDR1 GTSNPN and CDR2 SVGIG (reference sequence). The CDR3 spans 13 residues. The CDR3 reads CAWGLQDNSPLHF. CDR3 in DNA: TGTGCCTGGGGCCTACAGGATAATTCACCCCTCCACTTT.

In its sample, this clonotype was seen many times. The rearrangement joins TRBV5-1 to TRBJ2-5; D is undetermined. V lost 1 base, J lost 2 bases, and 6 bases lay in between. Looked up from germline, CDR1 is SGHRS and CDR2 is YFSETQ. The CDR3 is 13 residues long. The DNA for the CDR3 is TGCGCCAGCAGCTTGTTGGTGCAAGAGACCCAGTACTTC. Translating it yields CASSLLVQETQYF.

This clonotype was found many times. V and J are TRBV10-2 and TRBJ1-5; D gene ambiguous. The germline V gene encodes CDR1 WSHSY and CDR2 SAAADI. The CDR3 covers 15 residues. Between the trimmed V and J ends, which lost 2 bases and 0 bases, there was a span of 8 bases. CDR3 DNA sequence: TGCGCCAGCAGTGAGGGCATGAGTAGCAATCAGCCCCAGCATTTT. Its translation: CASSEGMSSNQPQHF.

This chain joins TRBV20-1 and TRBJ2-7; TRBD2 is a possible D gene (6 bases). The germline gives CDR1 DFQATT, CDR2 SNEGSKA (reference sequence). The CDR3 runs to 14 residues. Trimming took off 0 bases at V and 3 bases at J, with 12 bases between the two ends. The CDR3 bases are TGCAGTGCTAGAGATGGCCGCGGGGACTACGAGCAGTACTTC. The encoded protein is CSARDGRGDYEQYF.

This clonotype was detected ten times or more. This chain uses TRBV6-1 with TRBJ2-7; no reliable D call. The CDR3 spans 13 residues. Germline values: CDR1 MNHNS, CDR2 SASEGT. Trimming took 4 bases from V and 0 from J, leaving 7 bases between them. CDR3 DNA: TGTGCCAGCAGTGTGCTAGGCTCCTACGAGCAGTACGTC. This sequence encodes CASSVLGSYEQYV.

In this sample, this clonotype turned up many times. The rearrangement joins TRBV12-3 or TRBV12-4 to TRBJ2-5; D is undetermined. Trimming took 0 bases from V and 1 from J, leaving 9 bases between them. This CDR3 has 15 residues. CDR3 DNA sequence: TGTGCCAGCAGTTTAGCCAGATTCACCCAAGAGACCCAGTACTTC. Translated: CASSLARFTQETQYF.

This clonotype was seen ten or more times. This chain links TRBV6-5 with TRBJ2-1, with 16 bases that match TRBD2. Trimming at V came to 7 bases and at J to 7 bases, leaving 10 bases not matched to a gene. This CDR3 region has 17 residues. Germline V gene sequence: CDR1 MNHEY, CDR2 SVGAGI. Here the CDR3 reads CASTPPPGLAGGNEQFF. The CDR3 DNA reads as TGTGCCAGCACTCCCCCCCCGGGACTAGCGGGGGGGAATGAGCAGTTCTTC.

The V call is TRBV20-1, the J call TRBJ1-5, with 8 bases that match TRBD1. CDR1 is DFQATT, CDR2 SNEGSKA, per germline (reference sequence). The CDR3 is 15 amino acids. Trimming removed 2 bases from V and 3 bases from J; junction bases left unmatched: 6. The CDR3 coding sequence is TGCAGTGCTAGAATTGCGACAGGGGACAATCAGCCCCAGCATTTT. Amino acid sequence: CSARIATGDNQPQHF.

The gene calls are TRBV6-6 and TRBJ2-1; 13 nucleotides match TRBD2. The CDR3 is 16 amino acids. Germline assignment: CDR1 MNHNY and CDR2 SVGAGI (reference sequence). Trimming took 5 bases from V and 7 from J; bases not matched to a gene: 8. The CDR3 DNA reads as TGTGCCAGCAGTACCGTGGGACTAGCGGGGTTAAATGAGCAGTTCTTC. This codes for CASSTVGLAGLNEQFF.

The CDR3 sequence: CASSRTSDYNEQFF. As DNA, the CDR3 is TGCGCCAGCAGCCGGACTAGCGATTACAATGAGCAGTTCTTC. This chain joins TRBV4-3 and TRBJ2-1, with 9 bases aligning to TRBD2. Germline CDR1 is LGHNA and CDR2 is YSLEER. The J segment lost 4 bases and the V segment lost 4 bases, leaving 2 bases of the junction unmatched. The CDR3 has 14 amino acids.

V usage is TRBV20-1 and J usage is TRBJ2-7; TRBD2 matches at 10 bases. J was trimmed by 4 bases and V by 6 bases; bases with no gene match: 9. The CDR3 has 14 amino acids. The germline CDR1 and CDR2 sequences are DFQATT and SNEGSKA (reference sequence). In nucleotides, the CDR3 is TGCAGTGCCTCCAAGCGGGAGGGCCAATACGAGCAGTACTTC. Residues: CSASKREGQYEQYF.

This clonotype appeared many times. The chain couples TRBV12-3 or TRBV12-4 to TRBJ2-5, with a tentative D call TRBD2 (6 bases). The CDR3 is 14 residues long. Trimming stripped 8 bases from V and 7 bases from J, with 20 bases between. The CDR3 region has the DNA TGTGCCAGCGTTTGGCGGCCGGGGGATGGGACCCAGTACTTC. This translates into CASVWRPGDGTQYF.

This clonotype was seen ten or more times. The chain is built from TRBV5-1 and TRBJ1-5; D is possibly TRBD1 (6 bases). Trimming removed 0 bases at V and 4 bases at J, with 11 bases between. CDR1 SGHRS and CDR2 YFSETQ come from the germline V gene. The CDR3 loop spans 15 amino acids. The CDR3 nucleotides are TGCGCCAGCAGCTTGGCAGGGGCAGGTAATCAGCCCCAGCATTTT. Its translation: CASSLAGAGNQPQHF.

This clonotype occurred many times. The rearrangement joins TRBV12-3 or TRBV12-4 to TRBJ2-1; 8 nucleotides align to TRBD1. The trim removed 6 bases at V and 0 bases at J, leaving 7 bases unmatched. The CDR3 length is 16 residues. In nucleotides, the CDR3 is TGTGCCAGCAGCCTTGGGACAGGCGGCTCCTACAATGAGCAGTTCTTC. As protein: CASSLGTGGSYNEQFF.

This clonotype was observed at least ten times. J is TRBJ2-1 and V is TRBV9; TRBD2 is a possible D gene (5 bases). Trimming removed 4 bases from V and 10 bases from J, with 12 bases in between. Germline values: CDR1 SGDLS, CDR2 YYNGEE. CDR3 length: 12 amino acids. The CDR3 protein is CASSIPREEQFF. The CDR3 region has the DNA TGTGCCAGCAGCATCCCGAGGGAGGAGCAGTTCTTC.

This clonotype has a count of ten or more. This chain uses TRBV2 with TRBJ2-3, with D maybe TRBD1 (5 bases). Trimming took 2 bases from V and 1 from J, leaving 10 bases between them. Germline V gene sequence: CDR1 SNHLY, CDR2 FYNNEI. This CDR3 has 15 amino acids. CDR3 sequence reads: CASSERGFGTDTQYF. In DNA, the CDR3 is TGTGCCAGCAGTGAAAGGGGTTTTGGCACAGATACGCAGTATTTT.

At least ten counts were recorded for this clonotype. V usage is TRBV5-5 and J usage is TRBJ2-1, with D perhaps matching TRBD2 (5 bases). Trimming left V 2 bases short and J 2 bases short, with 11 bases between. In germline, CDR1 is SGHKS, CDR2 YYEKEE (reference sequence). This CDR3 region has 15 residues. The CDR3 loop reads CASSFIPAAYNEQFF. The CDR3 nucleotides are TGTGCCAGCAGCTTTATCCCAGCGGCCTACAATGAGCAGTTCTTC.

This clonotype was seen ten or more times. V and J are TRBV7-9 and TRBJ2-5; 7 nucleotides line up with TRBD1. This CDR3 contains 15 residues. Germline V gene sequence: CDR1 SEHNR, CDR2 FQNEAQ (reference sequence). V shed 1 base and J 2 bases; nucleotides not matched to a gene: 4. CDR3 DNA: TGTGCCAGCAGCTTAGTTGGACAGGAACAAGAGACCCAGTACTTC. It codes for CASSLVGQEQETQYF.

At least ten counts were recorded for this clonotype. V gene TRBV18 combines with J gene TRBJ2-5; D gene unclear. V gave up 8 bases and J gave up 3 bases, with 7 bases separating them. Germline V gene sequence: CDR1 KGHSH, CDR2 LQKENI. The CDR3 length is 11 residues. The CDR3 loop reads CASKLEETQYF. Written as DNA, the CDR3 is TGTGCCAGCAAGCTAGAAGAGACCCAGTACTTC.